What follows are 29 T cell receptor beta chains derived from one specimen sequenced in a study of cytomegalovirus exposure and HLA in healthy donors. Use of 60 Vbeta and 13 Jbeta primers characterized the PCR. Repertoires were generated with immunoSEQ multiplex PCR, while TCRdb's copy carries only in-frame clones and drops some. There are around 55,000 clones in the sample; approximately 80% occur only once, and around 2.5% lies in the top ten. The sequencing input was PBMCs. The receptor source for this set is a female donor in good health and CMV-seronegative.

The J gene is TRBJ2-3, the V gene TRBV5-1, with TRBD2 identical over 11 bases. With 3 bases clipped from V and 4 bases from J, the junction kept 7 bases outside the gene matches. The germline V gene has CDR1 SGHRS and CDR2 YFSETQ. CDR3 length: 16 amino acids. In DNA form, the CDR3 reads TGCGCCAGCAGCTCGAGGTCTAGCGGGGGGCCAGATACGCAGTATTTT. It specifies CASSSRSSGGPDTQYF.

The chain uses TRBV28 and TRBJ2-2; 10 nucleotides line up with TRBD2. The length of the CDR3 is 14 residues. Losses at the gene ends were 6 bases for V and 6 bases for J; bases not matched to a gene: 4. Germline V gene lookup returns CDR1 MDHEN and CDR2 SYDVKM. As DNA, the CDR3 is TGTGCCAGCAGACTAGCGGGGTTGGCCGGGGAGCTGTTTTTT. Its translation: CASRLAGLAGELFF.

The chain employs TRBV6-1 and TRBJ1-3; 8 bases map to TRBD1. J lost 0 bases, V lost 2 bases, and 3 bases had no gene match. Germline CDR1 reads MNHNS; CDR2 reads SASEGT. This CDR3 is built from 16 residues. CDR3 amino acids: CASSEQGASSGNTIYF. CDR3 in DNA: TGTGCCAGCAGTGAACAGGGGGCCAGCTCTGGAAACACCATATATTTT.

The genes are TRBV2 and TRBJ2-5; perhaps TRBD2 as D (5 bases). Trimming took 1 base from V and 2 from J, leaving 11 bases between them. Germline lookup yields CDR1 SNHLY and CDR2 FYNNEI. This CDR3 has 15 amino acids. The CDR3 is CASSEGGHVQETQYF. CDR3 DNA: TGTGCCAGCAGTGAAGGCGGGCACGTGCAAGAGACCCAGTACTTC.

This chain links TRBV4-3 with TRBJ2-7; D might be TRBD1 (6 bases). Germline CDR1 is LGHNA and CDR2 is YSLEER. Trimming took off 1 base at V and 4 bases at J, with 14 bases between the two ends. The CDR3 has 15 amino acids. The CDR3 nucleotides are TGCGCCAGCAGCCAAGTCGGCGCAGGGGTGTACGAGCAGTACTTC. Translation gives CASSQVGAGVYEQYF.

The V and J genes are TRBV25-1 and TRBJ2-1; TRBD2 aligns across 11 bases. The CDR3 runs to 17 residues. The J segment lost 9 bases and the V segment lost 3 bases, leaving 13 bases of the junction unmatched. Germline CDR1 MGHDK, CDR2 SYGVNS. The CDR3: CASSDFPTSGSKREQFF. The CDR3 DNA sequence: TGTGCCAGCAGTGATTTCCCAACTAGCGGGAGTAAGCGTGAGCAGTTCTTC.

V and J are TRBV7-9 and TRBJ2-5, with D tentatively TRBD1 (6 bases). The end of the DNA is better explained by TRBJ2-7, so the J call may be wrong. The CDR3 spans 16 residues. In germline, CDR1 is SEHNR, CDR2 FQNEAQ (reference sequence). DNA of the CDR3: TGTGCCAGCAGCTTAGGGGACCCGGGACAAGGCTACGAGCAGTACTTC. As protein: CASSLGDPGQGYEQYF.

This clone was counted once. The genes are TRBV5-1 and TRBJ2-1, with 7 nucleotides matching TRBD1. Looked up from germline, CDR1 is SGHRS and CDR2 is YFSETQ. The V segment lost 1 base and the J segment 2 bases; nucleotides outside the gene matches: 3. The CDR3 is made up of 15 amino acids. CDR3 sequence: CASSLTGATYNEQFF. CDR3 in DNA: TGCGCCAGCAGCTTGACAGGGGCCACCTACAATGAGCAGTTCTTC.

The chain recombines TRBV9 with TRBJ2-7; 13 bases agree with TRBD2. Germline CDR1 reads SGDLS; CDR2 reads YYNGEE. The CDR3 has 22 amino acids. V trimming: 0 bases; J trimming: 4 bases; junction bases outside the gene matches: 22. The CDR3, as DNA: TGTGCCAGCAGCGTAGTAGAGGTGGCGGGAGGGACTAGCGGGAAGGTGTGGTACGAGCAGTACTTC. The encoded protein is CASSVVEVAGGTSGKVWYEQYF.

This clone was counted a single time. The V call is TRBV28, the J call TRBJ1-2; D unresolved. Germline loops: CDR1 MDHEN, CDR2 SYDVKM. The CDR3 length is 11 residues. The germline V and J ends were trimmed by 6 bases and 1 base, with 3 bases remaining between them. CDR3 in amino acids: CASSLNYGYTF. The DNA of the CDR3 is TGTGCCAGCAGCCTTAACTATGGCTACACCTTC.

V and J are TRBV9 and TRBJ2-1, with D possibly matching TRBD2 (6 bases). Trimming stripped 3 bases from V and 7 bases from J, with 11 bases between. The CDR3 is 13 amino acids. Germline values: CDR1 SGDLS, CDR2 YYNGEE. CDR3 nucleotides: TGTGCCAGCAGCGGCGGGACCGAGAATGAGCAGTTCTTC. Amino acids: CASSGGTENEQFF.

The rearrangement links TRBV6-1 to TRBJ1-5, with 8 nucleotides matching TRBD1. Per germline, CDR1 MNHNS and CDR2 SASEGT. After removal of 4 bases from V and 6 bases from J, the junction contained 11 bases not matched to a gene. This CDR3 is built from 16 residues. The CDR3 spells CASSAPRAGGGQPQHF. DNA for the CDR3: TGTGCCAGCAGTGCCCCCCGGGCAGGGGGCGGTCAGCCCCAGCATTTT.

V and J are TRBV27 and TRBJ1-6; D is ambiguous. CDR3 length equals 15 residues. The V end lost 8 bases, the J end lost 0 bases, and 11 bases lay between the germline ends. Germline CDR1 is MNHEY and CDR2 is SMNVEV (reference sequence). This CDR3 is CASRIGSSYNSPLHF. CDR3 coding DNA: TGTGCCAGCCGGATAGGGAGCTCCTATAATTCACCCCTCCACTTT.

This clone was observed a handful of times. The rearrangement links TRBV10-3 to TRBJ2-1; D may be TRBD2 (6 bases). The CDR3 loop spans 15 amino acids. Trimming removed 0 bases at V and 4 bases at J, with 10 bases between. Germline CDR1 and CDR2: ENHRY and SYGVKD. CDR3 nucleotides: TGTGCCATCAGTGAGTCGGGGGAGGCGTACAATGAGCAGTTCTTC. Translated, it gives CAISESGEAYNEQFF.

The chain employs TRBV6-1 and TRBJ2-7, with no clear D. The V gene lost 4 bases and the J gene lost 2 bases, with 12 bases spanning the gap. Germline CDR1 reads MNHNS; CDR2 reads SASEGT. This CDR3 contains 14 residues. The CDR3 spells CASSVAPYPYEQYF. CDR3 DNA sequence: TGTGCCAGCAGTGTTGCACCCTACCCCTACGAGCAGTACTTC.

The chain has TRBV30 and TRBJ2-7, with 8 bases lining up with TRBD1. Unmatched junction bases numbered 10, after V lost 1 base and J lost 2 bases. Germline CDR1 GTSNPN, CDR2 SVGIG (reference sequence). CDR3 length: 16 amino acids. This CDR3 is CAWSGLPGQDPYEQYF. Here the CDR3 DNA reads TGTGCCTGGAGTGGCCTACCGGGACAGGATCCCTACGAGCAGTACTTC.

This clone turned up a few times. This chain links TRBV27 with TRBJ1-1; 7 positions match TRBD1. Germline values: CDR1 MNHEY, CDR2 SMNVEV (reference sequence). Trimming cost V 2 bases and J 5 bases; bases outside gene matches: 5. The CDR3 has 14 amino acids. The DNA of the CDR3 is TGTGCCAGCAGTTTAATAGGGGGCAAGACTGAAGCTTTCTTT. Residues: CASSLIGGKTEAFF.

The V and J genes are TRBV5-1 and TRBJ1-6, with D possibly matching TRBD1 (6 bases). This CDR3 spans 15 amino acids. V dropped 6 bases and J dropped 5 bases, with 15 bases sitting between them. Germline assignment: CDR1 SGHRS and CDR2 YFSETQ. CDR3 protein: CASTLQGLDNSPLHF. The CDR3 coding sequence is TGCGCCAGCACGCTCCAGGGGCTTGATAATTCACCCCTCCACTTT.

The rearrangement uses TRBV6-1 and TRBJ1-1; D gene ambiguous. This CDR3 contains 15 residues. V was cut by 2 bases and J by 5 bases, with 15 bases left in between. Germline values: CDR1 MNHNS, CDR2 SASEGT. CDR3 loop: CASSEQPSVGTEAFF. In DNA, the CDR3 is TGTGCCAGCAGTGAACAACCGTCTGTCGGTACTGAAGCTTTCTTT.

This chain connects TRBV19 to TRBJ2-7; D gene unclear. CDR3 length: 14 residues. The V gene lost 5 bases and the J gene lost 6 bases, with 17 bases spanning the gap. Germline V gene sequence: CDR1 LNHDA, CDR2 SQIVND (reference sequence). CDR3 coding DNA: TGTGCCAGTAGTGTCCGCCCGGTTCAAGCCGAGCAGTACTTC. Translating gives CASSVRPVQAEQYF.

This clone has just a few counts. V and J are TRBV27 and TRBJ2-2, with D perhaps matching TRBD2 (5 bases). Germline loops: CDR1 MNHEY, CDR2 SMNVEV (reference sequence). CDR3 size: 15 residues. V was trimmed by 2 bases and J by 6 bases, leaving 13 bases between them. This chain's CDR3 is CASSLQGLQPGELFF. The CDR3 DNA reads as TGTGCCAGCAGTTTACAAGGACTTCAACCCGGGGAGCTGTTTTTT.

The rearrangement uses TRBV27 and TRBJ2-2, with 12 bases fitting TRBD2. V shed 4 bases, J shed 5 bases, and the junction held 5 bases outside the gene matches. This CDR3 is built from 16 residues. Germline V lookup: CDR1 MNHEY, CDR2 SMNVEV (reference sequence). Written as DNA, the CDR3 is TGTGCCAGCAGTTACCTCACTAGCGGGGGGACCGGGGAGCTGTTTTTT. This translates into CASSYLTSGGTGELFF.

The chain is built from TRBV19 and TRBJ1-5, with D possibly TRBD1 on 6 matching bases. Per the germline V gene, CDR1 is LNHDA and CDR2 is SQIVND (reference sequence). The germline V and J ends were trimmed by 9 bases and 2 bases, with 11 bases remaining between them. The CDR3 is made up of 13 amino acids. CDR3 sequence (DNA): TGTGCCAGAAGGGGGTCGCGCAATCAGCCCCAGCATTTT. Translation gives CARRGSRNQPQHF. The full variable domain, completed using reference TRBV19 and TRBJ1-5, is DGGITQSPKYLFRKEGQNVTLSCEQNLNHDAMYWYRQDPGQGLRLIYYSQIVNDFQKGDIAEGYSVSREKKESFPLTVTSAQKNPTAFYLCARRGSRNQPQHFGDGTRLSIL.

The chain employs TRBV27 and TRBJ1-2; 10 bases align to TRBD1. CDR3 length: 15 residues. Germline CDR1 reads MNHEY; CDR2 reads SMNVEV (reference sequence). V lost 2 bases to trimming and J lost 4 bases; unmatched junction nucleotides: 4. The CDR3 region is CASSLRQGAGYGYTF. For the CDR3, the DNA is TGTGCCAGCAGTTTACGACAGGGGGCAGGCTATGGCTACACCTTC.

The chain uses TRBV28 and TRBJ1-2, with a tentative D call TRBD1 (6 bases). This CDR3 is 13 amino acids long. Looked up from germline, CDR1 is MDHEN and CDR2 is SYDVKM. V lost 2 bases, J lost 8 bases, and 12 bases lay in between. CDR3 residues: CASSLRGAKGYTF. Written as DNA, the CDR3 is TGTGCCAGCAGTTTACGGGGGGCGAAGGGCTACACCTTC.

The genes are TRBV6-5 and TRBJ1-2, with 7 bases matching TRBD1. Looked up from germline, CDR1 is MNHEY and CDR2 is SVGAGI. The CDR3 has 15 amino acids. Germline trimming cut 4 bases from V and 7 bases from J; bases unmatched to any gene: 12. CDR3 sequence: CASSSLAGDRGGYTF. CDR3 bases: TGTGCCAGCAGTTCCTTAGCGGGGGACAGAGGTGGCTACACCTTC.

The chain combines TRBV2 with TRBJ2-5; the D is unclear. Per germline, CDR1 SNHLY and CDR2 FYNNEI. The length of the CDR3 is 13 residues. V dropped 7 bases and J dropped 3 bases, with 12 bases sitting between them. Written as DNA, the CDR3 is TGTGCCAGCAAGGAACAGATAGAAGAGACCCAGTACTTC. Encoded protein: CASKEQIEETQYF. The full variable domain, with the rest looked up from reference TRBV2 and TRBJ2-5, is EPEVTQTPSHQVTQMGQEVILRCVPISNHLYFYWYRQILGQKVEFLVSFYNNEISEKSEIFDDQFSVERPDGSNFTLKIRSTKLEDSAMYFCASKEQIEETQYFGPGTRLLVL.

The V and J genes are TRBV18 and TRBJ2-1; the match to TRBD1 covers 7 bases. The V segment lost 2 bases and the J segment 7 bases; nucleotides outside the gene matches: 8. This CDR3 has 15 amino acids. Germline CDR1 KGHSH, CDR2 LQKENI. CDR3 sequence (DNA): TGTGCCAGCTCACCAAGTCAAGGGGGCGGGAATGAGCAGTTCTTC. Translation gives CASSPSQGGGNEQFF.

Here the CDR3 DNA reads TGTGCCAGCAGCCAAGGGACTAGCGGGAGGGCCGGGGAGACCCAGTACTTC. Translating it yields CASSQGTSGRAGETQYF. The chain is built from TRBV9 and TRBJ2-5; 16 bases map to TRBD2. Germline trimming cut 4 bases from V and 5 bases from J; bases unmatched to any gene: 8. The CDR3 consists of 17 residues. Germline assignment: CDR1 SGDLS and CDR2 YYNGEE.